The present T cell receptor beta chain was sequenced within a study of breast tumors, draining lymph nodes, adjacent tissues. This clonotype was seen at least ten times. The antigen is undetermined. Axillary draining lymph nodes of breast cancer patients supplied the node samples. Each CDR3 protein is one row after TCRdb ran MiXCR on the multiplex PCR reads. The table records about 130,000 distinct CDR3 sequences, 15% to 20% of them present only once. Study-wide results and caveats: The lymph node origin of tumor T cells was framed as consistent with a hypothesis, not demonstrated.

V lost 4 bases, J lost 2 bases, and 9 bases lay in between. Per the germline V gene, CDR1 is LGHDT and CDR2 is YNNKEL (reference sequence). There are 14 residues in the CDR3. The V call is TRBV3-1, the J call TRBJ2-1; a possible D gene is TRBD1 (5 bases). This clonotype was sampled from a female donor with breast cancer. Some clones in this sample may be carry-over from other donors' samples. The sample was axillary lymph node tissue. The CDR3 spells CASSPGITYNEQFF. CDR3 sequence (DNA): TGTGCCAGCAGCCCAGGGATAACCTACAATGAGCAGTTCTTC.